These 32 T cell receptor beta chains share one sample of origin, sequenced in a study of beta chain features in type 1 diabetes. Expressed TCRB transcripts were sequenced because the entire RNA isolate underwent reverse transcription. Assay used: immunoSEQ multiplex PCR; TCRdb lists only in-frame clones, some missing. The sample has about 400,000 clones, around 12% seen once. Material for sequencing was naive CD4+ T cells from blood. All receptors derive from a man aged 18-30 years in good health.

This clone was seen a single time. The chain joins TRBV11-3 to TRBJ2-5; the D gene is possibly TRBD2 (5 bases). Trimming left V 5 bases short and J 5 bases short, with 15 bases between. The V gene's germline CDR1 is SGHNT and CDR2 YENEEA. The CDR3 runs 14 residues. The DNA for the CDR3 is TGTGCCAGCAGCCTATTACGTGGCGGGGAGACCCAGTACTTC. It encodes CASSLLRGGETQYF.

The chain's CDR3 is CASSTVTEAFF. CDR3 coding DNA: TGTGCCAGTAGTACCGTCACTGAAGCTTTCTTT. The rearrangement links TRBV19 to TRBJ1-1; no reliable D call. The CDR3 is made up of 11 amino acids. The V end lost 4 bases, the J end lost 4 bases, and 4 bases lay between the germline ends. Germline CDR1 reads LNHDA; CDR2 reads SQIVND (reference sequence). The full variable domain, completed using reference TRBV19 and TRBJ1-1, is DGGITQSPKYLFRKEGQNVTLSCEQNLNHDAMYWYRQDPGQGLRLIYYSQIVNDFQKGDIAEGYSVSREKKESFPLTVTSAQKNPTAFYLCASSTVTEAFFGQGTRLTVV.

This clone was observed a handful of times. This rearrangement joins TRBV5-1 to TRBJ2-7; D perhaps matches TRBD1 (5 bases). V dropped 5 bases and J dropped 4 bases, with 16 bases sitting between them. CDR1 and CDR2 from the germline V gene are SGHRS and YFSETQ. The CDR3 has 14 residues. The CDR3, as DNA: TGCGCCAGCAGTATCAAGGGGCTCGAGTACGAGCAGTACTTC. Amino acids: CASSIKGLEYEQYF.

The table lists this clone with a few counts. The genes are TRBV29-1 and TRBJ2-5; possibly TRBD2 for D (7 bases). The CDR3 extends over 14 amino acids. Germline CDR1 and CDR2: SQVTM and ANQGSEA. Trimming shortened V by 7 bases and J by 2 bases, and 17 bases separated the two germline ends. The CDR3 region has the DNA TGCAGCGGAGCCACGGGGGGCCTTCAAGAGACCCAGTACTTC. It translates to CSGATGGLQETQYF.

The V and J genes are TRBV4-1 and TRBJ2-1; 10 bases match TRBD2. J gave up 9 bases and V 1 base, and 9 bases lay outside the gene matches. The germline V gene has CDR1 MGHRA and CDR2 YSYEKL. CDR3 length: 16 amino acids. In DNA, the CDR3 is TGCGCCAGCAGCCAAGTGGGAAGCGGGGGGGCCGGTGAGCAGTTCTTC. This sequence encodes CASSQVGSGGAGEQFF.

This clone has just a few counts. The junction departs from germline at one end; a sequencing error may be responsible. The rearrangement joins TRBV9 to TRBJ2-1; TRBD1 is a possible D gene (6 bases). The germline CDR1 and CDR2 sequences are SGDLS and YYNGEE. The CDR3 covers 11 residues. This CDR3 is CASSAGGPLIF. The CDR3 nucleotides are TGTGCCAGCAGCGCTGGGGGCCCCCTGATCTTC.

This clone was observed a handful of times. The genes are TRBV6-5 and TRBJ2-7; TRBD1 aligns across 7 bases. The CDR3 totals 12 residues. V gave up 5 bases and J gave up 5 bases; unmatched junction bases: 3. Germline CDR1 reads MNHEY; CDR2 reads SVGAGI. The chain's CDR3 is CASSNRGHEQYF. CDR3 bases: TGTGCCAGCAGTAACAGGGGTCACGAGCAGTACTTC.

The chain links TRBV29-1 to TRBJ2-2, with D uncertain. The CDR3 covers 13 residues. The germline gives CDR1 SQVTM, CDR2 ANQGSEA. V shed 3 bases and J shed 2 bases, with 7 bases lying between them. The CDR3 DNA reads TGCAGCGTTGACAGGAAAAACACCGGGGAGCTGTTTTTT. Its translation: CSVDRKNTGELFF.

Written as DNA, the CDR3 is TGTGCCAGCAGTTTCCGACAGGCGCAGCCCCAGCATTTT. Translating it yields CASSFRQAQPQHF. The chain has TRBV6-5 and TRBJ1-5; the D gene is possibly TRBD1 (6 bases). Trimming cost V 4 bases and J 7 bases, with 11 bases left between them. The CDR3 runs 13 residues. The germline V gene has CDR1 MNHEY and CDR2 SVGAGI.

V is TRBV28 and J is TRBJ1-1, with D possibly TRBD1 on 5 matching bases. This CDR3 has 14 amino acids. CDR1 is MDHEN and CDR2 is SYDVKM in the germline V gene. Trimming left V 2 bases short and J 3 bases short, with 10 bases between. The CDR3 nucleotides are TGTGCCAGCAGTTTAGGCGGGGCCCACACTGAAGCTTTCTTT. Protein: CASSLGGAHTEAFF.

This clone was seen more than once but under ten times. The chain employs TRBV19 and TRBJ2-3; D might be TRBD2 (5 bases). Germline CDR1 reads LNHDA; CDR2 reads SQIVND (reference sequence). CDR3 length: 13 amino acids. V was cut by 6 bases and J by 8 bases, with 15 bases left in between. CDR3 loop: CASRTEFAGTQYF. Written as DNA, the CDR3 is TGTGCCAGTAGGACCGAATTCGCGGGTACGCAGTATTTT.

The chain has TRBV2 and TRBJ2-5; 12 nucleotides agree with TRBD2. Germline CDR1 is SNHLY and CDR2 is FYNNEI. This CDR3 comprises 15 residues. The J segment lost 5 bases and the V segment lost 5 bases, leaving 6 bases of the junction unmatched. The CDR3 is CASSRTSGVEETQYF. The CDR3 nucleotides read TGTGCCAGCAGTCGGACTAGCGGGGTCGAGGAGACCCAGTACTTC.

There are a few counts of this clone. The chain combines TRBV7-3 with TRBJ2-7; D call uncertain. Germline V lookup: CDR1 SGHTA, CDR2 FQGTGA. The CDR3 runs to 14 residues. V gave up 2 bases and J gave up 2 bases, with 10 bases separating them. CDR3 region: CASSLGDGPYEQYF. As DNA, the CDR3 is TGTGCCAGCAGCTTAGGAGACGGCCCCTACGAGCAGTACTTC.

The rearrangement uses TRBV30 and TRBJ2-1; TRBD2 aligns across 7 bases. Germline V gene data show CDR1 as GTSNPN and CDR2 as SVGIG (reference sequence). CDR3 length equals 11 residues. Trimming took 4 bases from V and 9 from J; bases not matched to a gene: 3. Here the CDR3 reads CAWTSGGEQFF. The DNA for the CDR3 is TGTGCCTGGACCTCGGGGGGTGAGCAGTTCTTC.

In this sample, this clone turned up a few times. The chain combines TRBV18 with TRBJ1-4; 9 nucleotides align to TRBD1. This CDR3 region has 15 residues. V shed 4 bases and J 9 bases; nucleotides not matched to a gene: 9. Germline V lookup: CDR1 KGHSH, CDR2 LQKENI. The CDR3 DNA reads as TGTGCCAGCTCACACCCGGGACAGGGAGGCCAAAAACTGTTTTTT. Its translation: CASSHPGQGGQKLFF.

This clone was detected a few times. The chain has TRBV28 and TRBJ1-2; tentatively, D is TRBD1 (5 bases). Germline V gene sequence: CDR1 MDHEN, CDR2 SYDVKM. The length of the CDR3 is 13 residues. The germline V and J ends were trimmed by 1 base and 8 bases, with 11 bases remaining between them. This chain's CDR3 is CASSLLGHGGYTF. Written as DNA, the CDR3 is TGTGCCAGCAGTTTATTAGGACACGGAGGCTACACCTTC.

The CDR3 here is CASTLDRRTNRDTEAFF. CDR3 sequence (DNA): TGTGCCAGCACATTGGACAGGCGGACCAATCGGGACACTGAAGCTTTCTTT. The chain uses TRBV19 and TRBJ1-1, with 7 bases that match TRBD1. The trim removed 9 bases at V and 3 bases at J, leaving 19 bases unmatched. CDR3 size: 17 residues. Looked up from germline, CDR1 is LNHDA and CDR2 is SQIVND (reference sequence).

The rearrangement uses TRBV11-2 and TRBJ1-2, with TRBD1 as a possible D gene (5 bases). The CDR3 has 16 amino acids. Trimming removed 0 bases at V and 8 bases at J, with 19 bases between. Germline CDR1 reads SGHAT; CDR2 reads FQNNGV. CDR3 sequence: CASSLDPSWTSGGYTF. The CDR3 DNA follows: TGTGCCAGCAGCTTAGACCCCTCGTGGACATCTGGAGGCTACACCTTC.

This clone was counted only a few times. The chain employs TRBV4-2 and TRBJ1-1, with D perhaps TRBD1 (5 bases). Trimming left V 1 base short and J 0 bases short, with 9 bases between. The germline gives CDR1 LGHNA, CDR2 YNFKEQ. The CDR3 is made up of 15 amino acids. CDR3 sequence reads: CASSQAGRMNTEAFF. DNA of the CDR3: TGTGCCAGCAGCCAAGCAGGGAGGATGAACACTGAAGCTTTCTTT.

CDR3 region: CASSTVSLHF. CDR3 sequence (DNA): TGTGCCAGCAGTACGGTCTCGCTGCATTTT. The chain links TRBV28 to TRBJ1-5; no firm D call. V lost 5 bases and J 15 bases, leaving 11 bases between the germline ends. CDR1 MDHEN and CDR2 SYDVKM come from the germline V gene. The length of the CDR3 is 10 residues.

This clone has just a few counts. The genes are TRBV6-5 and TRBJ2-7; 11 positions agree with TRBD1. This CDR3 contains 15 residues. The V and J ends lost 6 bases and 3 bases, in that order; junction bases with no gene match: 7. Germline assignment: CDR1 MNHEY and CDR2 SVGAGI. The CDR3 spells CASRRGGTGGYEQYF. As DNA, the CDR3 is TGTGCCAGCAGACGAGGGGGGACAGGGGGCTACGAGCAGTACTTC.

The rearrangement uses TRBV30 and TRBJ2-1; D is unresolved. V lost 1 base and J 9 bases, leaving 7 bases between the germline ends. This CDR3 comprises 11 residues. In germline, CDR1 is GTSNPN, CDR2 SVGIG (reference sequence). As DNA, the CDR3 is TGTGCCTGGAGTGCCCGCAGTGAGCAGTTCTTC. Its protein is CAWSARSEQFF. Full variable domain (remainder filled in from reference TRBV30 and TRBJ2-1): SQTIHQWPATLVQPVGSPLSLECTVEGTSNPNLYWYRQAAGRGLQLLFYSVGIGQISSEVPQNLSASRPQDRQFILSSKKLLLSDSGFYLCAWSARSEQFFGPGTRLTVL.

This clone came up a few times. The V gene is TRBV2, the J gene TRBJ1-2; TRBD1 aligns across 7 bases. Germline CDR1 reads SNHLY; CDR2 reads FYNNEI. The CDR3 runs to 14 residues. The J segment lost 6 bases and the V segment lost 6 bases, leaving 10 bases of the junction unmatched. The CDR3 here is CASSPETGTDGYTF. The CDR3 DNA is TGTGCCAGCAGCCCCGAAACCGGGACAGATGGCTACACCTTC.

J is TRBJ2-3 and V is TRBV5-5, with D possibly matching TRBD1 (6 bases). V was cut by 1 base and J by 4 bases, with 10 bases left in between. CDR1 and CDR2 (germline): SGHKS, YYEKEE (reference sequence). This CDR3 is built from 14 residues. In DNA, the CDR3 is TGTGCCAGCAGCTTGTCTGGGGGCGCAGATACGCAGTATTTT. It yields the protein CASSLSGGADTQYF.

The rearrangement joins TRBV7-2 to TRBJ2-4, with TRBD1 matching 11 bases. Germline V lookup: CDR1 SGHTA, CDR2 FQGNSA. This CDR3 region has 15 residues. Unmatched junction bases numbered 2, after V lost 5 bases and J lost 2 bases. Here the CDR3 reads CASSRDRGTKNIQYF. As DNA, the CDR3 is TGTGCCAGCAGCCGGGACAGGGGGACCAAAAACATTCAGTACTTC.

A few counts support this clone. The chain joins TRBV7-6 to TRBJ1-2; TRBD1 matches 9 bases. The CDR3 runs 18 residues. J gave up 7 bases and V 0 bases, and 15 bases lay outside the gene matches. The germline gives CDR1 SGHVS, CDR2 FNYEAQ. This CDR3 reads CASSLAPPRDRVYFGYTF. CDR3 coding DNA: TGTGCCAGCAGCTTAGCCCCCCCACGGGACAGGGTGTATTTTGGCTACACCTTC.

The chain is built from TRBV5-1 and TRBJ2-4; 7 bases are a match to TRBD1. V lost 5 bases, J lost 8 bases, and 10 bases stayed unmatched. This CDR3 comprises 14 residues. Germline CDR1 reads SGHRS; CDR2 reads YFSETQ. This CDR3 reads CASRPNRGGDIQYF. In nucleotides, the CDR3 is TGCGCCAGCAGACCAAACAGGGGTGGGGACATTCAGTACTTC.

This clone was seen more than once but under ten times. The chain has TRBV2 and TRBJ1-2, with 8 bases aligning to TRBD1. The CDR3 sequence is 14 residues long. Germline V gene lookup returns CDR1 SNHLY and CDR2 FYNNEI. The V segment lost 11 bases and the J segment 4 bases; nucleotides outside the gene matches: 12. The CDR3 sequence: CAGRQGYLSYGYTF. CDR3 DNA sequence: TGTGCCGGTCGACAGGGGTATCTCAGCTATGGCTACACCTTC.

This clone appeared a few times. The rearrangement uses TRBV5-1 and TRBJ2-3; D might be TRBD2 (7 bases). The CDR3 has 15 residues. V lost 1 base, J lost 3 bases, and 12 bases lay in between. Looked up from germline, CDR1 is SGHRS and CDR2 is YFSETQ. DNA for the CDR3: TGCGCCAGCAGCTTGATCGGGGGGCGGACAGATACGCAGTATTTT. Translating it yields CASSLIGGRTDTQYF.

This clone was seen a few times. This sequence joins TRBV7-9 and TRBJ1-5, with 9 bases identical to TRBD1. CDR1 is SEHNR, CDR2 FQNEAQ, per germline (reference sequence). This CDR3 comprises 17 residues. V trimming: 1 base; J trimming: 4 bases; junction bases outside the gene matches: 8. The CDR3 nucleotides are TGTGCCAGCAGCTTAGGACAGGGGGGTGCCATTAATCAGCCCCAGCATTTT. It yields the protein CASSLGQGGAINQPQHF.

J is TRBJ1-4 and V is TRBV7-9; unclear D gene. CDR3 length: 14 residues. V was pared by 3 bases and J by 8 bases, with 13 bases between. CDR1 is SEHNR and CDR2 is FQNEAQ in the germline V gene (reference sequence). The DNA for the CDR3 is TGTGCCAGCAGCTTTGAGGCCCGGCAGGAAAAACTGTTTTTT. It translates to CASSFEARQEKLFF.

The chain combines TRBV7-9 with TRBJ2-7, with TRBD2 matching over 7 bases. The CDR3 covers 14 residues. V lost 6 bases to trimming and J lost 1 base; unmatched junction nucleotides: 6. Germline lookup yields CDR1 SEHNR and CDR2 FQNEAQ (reference sequence). CDR3 in amino acids: CASRGGGASYEQYF. For the CDR3, the DNA is TGTGCCAGCAGGGGGGGAGGGGCGTCCTACGAGCAGTACTTC.